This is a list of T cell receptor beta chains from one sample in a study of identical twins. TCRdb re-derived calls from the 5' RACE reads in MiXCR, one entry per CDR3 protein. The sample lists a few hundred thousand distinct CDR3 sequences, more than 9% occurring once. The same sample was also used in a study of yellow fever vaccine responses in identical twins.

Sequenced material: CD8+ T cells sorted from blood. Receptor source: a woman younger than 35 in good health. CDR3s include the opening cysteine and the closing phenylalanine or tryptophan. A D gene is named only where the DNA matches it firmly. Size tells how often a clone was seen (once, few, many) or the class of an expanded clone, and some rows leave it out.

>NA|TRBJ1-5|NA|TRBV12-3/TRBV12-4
CASSVGGQPQHF
TGTGCCAGCAGTGTCGGGGGTCAGCCCCAGCATTTT
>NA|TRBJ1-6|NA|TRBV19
CASSIAASSYNSPLHF
TGTGCCAGTAGTATAGCTGCGAGCTCCTATAATTCACCCCTCCACTTT
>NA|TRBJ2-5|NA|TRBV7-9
CASSSPAWETQYF
TGTGCCAGCAGCTCCCCGGCATGGGAGACCCAGTACTTC
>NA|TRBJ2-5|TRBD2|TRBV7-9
CASTDPSAGRGETQYF
TGTGCCAGCACCGATCCCTCGGCAGGGCGGGGGGAGACCCAGTACTTC
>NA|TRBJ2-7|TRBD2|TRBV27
CASSLIPTSGTTYEQYF
TGTGCCAGCAGTTTAATACCGACTAGCGGAACAACCTACGAGCAGTACTTC
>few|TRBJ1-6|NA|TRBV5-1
CASSTHSTVFDSPLHF
TGCGCCAGCAGTACTCATTCGACCGTCTTCGATTCACCCCTCCACTTT
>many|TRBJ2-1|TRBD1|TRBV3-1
CASSFGRDRQWDEQFF
TGTGCCAGCAGCTTCGGTCGGGACAGACAGTGGGATGAGCAGTTCTTC
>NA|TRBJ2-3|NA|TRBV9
CASSVAETTARDTQYF
TGTGCCAGCAGCGTAGCCGAGACTACGGCACGAGATACGCAGTATTTT
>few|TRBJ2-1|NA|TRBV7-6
CASSQQDNEQFF
TGTGCCAGCAGCCAACAGGACAATGAGCAGTTCTTC
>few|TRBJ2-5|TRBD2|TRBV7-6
CASSLAAGTSAPETQYF
TGTGCCAGCAGCTTAGCGGCTGGGACTAGCGCCCCAGAGACCCAGTACTTC
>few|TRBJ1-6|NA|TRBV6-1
CASSGWVESGSPLHF
TGTGCCAGCAGTGGTTGGGTCGAGTCTGGATCACCCCTCCACTTT
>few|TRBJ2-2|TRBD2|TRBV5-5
CASSSPDRFVDASNTGGTTGELFF
TGTGCCAGCAGCTCTCCCGATCGATTTGTCGACGCATCAAACACGGGGGGTACCACCGGGGAGCTGTTTTTT
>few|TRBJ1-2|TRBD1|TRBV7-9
CASSSSGTGTANYGYTF
TGTGCCAGCAGCTCCTCCGGGACAGGGACGGCTAACTATGGCTACACCTTC
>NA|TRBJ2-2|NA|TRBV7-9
CASSLAGTPLGSVF
TGTGCCAGCAGCTTAGCCGGGACCCCACTAGGATCGGTTTTT
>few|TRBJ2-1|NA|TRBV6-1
CASSEDLYNEQFF
TGTGCCAGCAGTGAAGACCTCTACAATGAGCAGTTCTTC
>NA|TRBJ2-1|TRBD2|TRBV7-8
CASSLRPSGIYNNEQFF
TGTGCCAGCAGCTTGAGACCTAGCGGGATCTATAACAATGAGCAGTTCTTC
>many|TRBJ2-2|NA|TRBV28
CASRRQLENTGELFF
TGTGCCAGCAGGCGACAACTAGAAAACACCGGGGAGCTGTTTTTT
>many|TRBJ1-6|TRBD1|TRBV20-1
CSAGTDSYNSPLHF
TGCAGTGCTGGGACAGACTCCTATAATTCACCCCTCCACTTT